This T cell receptor beta chain was retrieved from a study of control samples from healthy donors and cancer patients. Method: immunoSEQ multiplex PCR; TCRdb's copy keeps in-frame clones and lacks some. Altogether about 130,000 clones are present, 80% to 95% being singletons, with the ten largest covering roughly 2.6%. V was shortened by 5 bases and J by 0 bases, with 5 bases between the two germline ends. CDR3 length: 13 amino acids. Germline V gene data show CDR1 as SGHAT and CDR2 as FQNNGV. Material: blood. This clonotype was obtained from a middle-aged man in good health. This chain joins TRBV11-2 and TRBJ1-5; D is undetermined. The CDR3 region is CASSPFSNQPQHF. CDR3 coding DNA: TGTGCCAGCAGCCCATTTAGCAATCAGCCCCAGCATTTT.